This T cell receptor beta chain appears in the sequencing data of a study of response to subunit inactivated influenza vaccine. Whole-study findings and limits: The authors put forward the suggestion that each seasonal influenza vaccination may bring in only a limited number of new T cells.

The sample holds a few counts of this clonotype. Its antigen is undetermined. In TCRdb, the RT-PCR reads were re-called with MiXCR into one record per CDR3 protein. The sample has some 640,000 distinct CDR3 sequences; over 11% are singletons. The origin of this receptor is a man aged 50 to 59 who received an inactivated influenza vaccine. This specimen was PBMCs from blood, taken around 15 days before vaccination.

CDR3 coding DNA: TGTGCCAGCAGCTTGGCAACCGGACTAGGGAACACCATATATTTT. Amino acids: CASSLATGLGNTIYF. The chain joins TRBV7-2 to TRBJ1-3; D is uncertain. CDR3 length: 15 amino acids. The V gene lost 3 bases and the J gene lost 7 bases, with 16 bases spanning the gap. Germline V gene lookup returns CDR1 SGHTA and CDR2 FQGNSA.